These 5 T cell receptor beta chains came from one sample sequenced in a study of cytomegalovirus exposure and HLA in healthy donors. Primers included in the PCR were 60 Vbeta and 13 Jbeta primers. Method: immunoSEQ multiplex PCR; TCRdb's copy keeps in-frame clones and lacks some. The sample lists about 160,000 clones; around 84% were seen once. The sample was PBMCs. The receptors were sampled from a man between 18 and 35 years old in good health and CMV-seronegative.

This clone turned up a few times. The chain has TRBV25-1 and TRBJ2-1, with 7 positions matching TRBD1. Germline V gene sequence: CDR1 MGHDK, CDR2 SYGVNS. V lost 3 bases and J lost 4; bases outside the gene matches: 6. This CDR3 has 15 residues. The CDR3 DNA reads TGTGCCAGCAGTGATTCCGGGACAGCTTACAATGAGCAGTTCTTC. Translated, it gives CASSDSGTAYNEQFF.

The chain is built from TRBV19 and TRBJ2-2; 8 bases line up with TRBD1. CDR1 is LNHDA and CDR2 is SQIVND in the germline V gene (reference sequence). V lost 9 bases and J lost 6; bases outside the gene matches: 12. The CDR3 loop spans 15 amino acids. In nucleotides, the CDR3 is TGTGCCAGCTCATCCGGGACAGGTGTTCCCGGGGAGCTGTTTTTT. Translating it yields CASSSGTGVPGELFF.

The chain has TRBV6-6 and TRBJ1-4; D unresolved. Germline values: CDR1 MNHNY, CDR2 SVGAGI (reference sequence). The CDR3 has 11 residues. V lost 6 bases and J lost 7, with 6 bases in between. CDR3 nucleotides: TGTGCCAGCAGCCAATTTGAAAAACTGTTTTTT. This gives the protein CASSQFEKLFF.

Turning to this clone: The same CDR3 also results from other DNA sequences found in this sample. The gene calls are TRBV15 and TRBJ1-2, with TRBD1 matching 9 bases. Germline V lookup: CDR1 LNHNV, CDR2 YYDKDF (reference sequence). With V trimmed by 3 bases and J by 2 bases, 1 base remained unmatched. The CDR3 contains 14 residues. The CDR3 reads CATSRDRGNYGYTF. The CDR3 DNA follows: TGTGCCACCAGCAGGGACAGGGGAAACTATGGCTACACCTTC.

The J gene is TRBJ1-4, the V gene TRBV5-4; D unresolved. The germline CDR1 and CDR2 sequences are SGHNT and YYREEE (reference sequence). The CDR3 length is 14 residues. With 3 bases removed from V and 5 bases from J, the gap between germline ends came to 11 bases. CDR3 loop: CASSSKTGNEKLFF. For the CDR3, the DNA is TGTGCCAGCAGCTCCAAAACGGGGAATGAAAAACTGTTTTTT.